The sequence of this TCR beta chain was determined in a study of identical twins. MiXCR was run by TCRdb on the 5' RACE reads, yielding one entry per CDR3 protein. The table includes more than 400,000 distinct CDR3 sequences, roughly 15% detected once. With 6 bases clipped from V and 0 bases from J, the junction kept 7 bases outside the gene matches. The CDR3 length is 15 residues. Per germline, CDR1 DFQATT and CDR2 SNEGSKA (reference sequence). This same sample was also taken into another study, of yellow fever vaccine responses in identical twins.

J is TRBJ2-7 and V is TRBV20-1; 11 bases match TRBD2. The clonotype was recovered from a woman under 30 in good health. Sequencing was performed on CD4+ T cells sorted from blood. The DNA of the CDR3 is TGCAGTGCCGACCGTAGCGGGAGGGTCTCCTACGAGCAGTACTTC. Amino acids: CSADRSGRVSYEQYF.